A selection of T cell receptor beta chains follows, all from one sample in a study of control samples from healthy donors and cancer patients. TCRdb's copy holds only in-frame clones and misses some; the assay was immunoSEQ multiplex PCR. The sample yields 150,000 to 160,000 clones, 93% seen once. The specimen sequenced was blood. These receptors originate from a man aged 50-59 years in good health. CDR3s include the opening cysteine and the closing phenylalanine or tryptophan.

v_call	j_call	cdr3_aa
TRBV7-9	TRBJ2-1	CASSLSVVANEQFF
TRBV18	TRBJ1-6	CASSPSGRENSPLHF
TRBV6-5	TRBJ2-5	CASSYPGTSGEGTQYF
TRBV7-8	TRBJ1-4	CASSLGHAEKLFF
TRBV7-2	TRBJ2-7	CASSLAIDYEQYF
TRBV18	TRBJ2-4	CASSMDDAKNIQYF
TRBV2	TRBJ2-1	CASRLLAGGFYNEQFF
TRBV27	TRBJ2-7	CASSLTLAGVNEQYF
TRBV28	TRBJ2-5	CASSRDRRETQYF
TRBV5-1	TRBJ2-4	CASSLEGGYDKNIQYF
TRBV5-4	TRBJ2-1	CASSLGTALYNEQFF
TRBV13	TRBJ2-1	CASSLLGREATYNEQFF
TRBV19	TRBJ1-1	CASGGSPIAEAFF
TRBV6-6	TRBJ1-4	CASRTGGREKLFF
TRBV5-1	TRBJ1-1	CASSRRGEPMNTEAFF
TRBV5-1	TRBJ2-6	CASSLGQGGGANVLTF
TRBV6-4	TRBJ2-7	CAPQGLAGHRLSYEQYF
TRBV2	TRBJ2-7	CATRSSYEQYF
TRBV6-5	TRBJ1-1	CASHQVTEAFF
TRBV19	TRBJ2-7	CASSRRLESHEQYF
TRBV18	TRBJ1-2	CASSLRDREVNYGYTF
TRBV10-1	TRBJ2-6	CARPQGAGANVLTF
TRBV7-9	TRBJ2-1	CASSPVTSGRPYNEQFF
TRBV10-3	TRBJ1-1	CAISAWDSNTEAFF
TRBV18	TRBJ2-1	CASGGTGGWNEQFF
TRBV7-9	TRBJ1-4	CASSLSPSAKLFF
TRBV11-2	TRBJ2-4	CASSSTPGGGNIQYF
TRBV7-9	TRBJ1-2	CASSAWDRGDYGYTF
TRBV7-9	TRBJ1-1	CASSPTPTGYGTEAFF
TRBV5-5	TRBJ2-2	CASSKDRGNTGELFF
TRBV5-1	TRBJ2-1	CASSLETSGVGNEQFF
TRBV6-2/TRBV6-3	TRBJ2-7	CASSYGTASSYEQYF
TRBV5-1	TRBJ2-7	CASSHGSSTVIIDEQYF
TRBV13	TRBJ2-1	CASSLGDREGNEQFF
TRBV13	TRBJ1-1	CASSLTGRDTEAFF
TRBV15	TRBJ1-2	CATSRGEGGGYTF
TRBV19	TRBJ2-3	CASTPIGGRSTDTQYF
TRBV5-1	TRBJ2-5	CASSPRALTGGQETQYF
TRBV29-1	TRBJ2-5	CSAGVGSETQYF
TRBV5-1	TRBJ1-2	CASSLTENYGYTF
TRBV30	TRBJ1-1	CAWGTTSSWNTEAFF